These 25 T cell receptor beta chains were sequenced from one sample in a study of blood T cell repertoires in COVID-19. The protocol was immunoSEQ multiplex PCR, while the TCRdb copy is restricted to in-frame clones and leaves out a portion. The sample shows under 400,000 clones, around 85% of them seen only once. Input material: PBMCs or T cells enriched from blood (not recorded which). The receptors originated from a woman aged 40 to 50 with acute COVID-19.

The rearrangement uses TRBV20-1 and TRBJ2-3; 13 positions agree with TRBD2. The V gene end was trimmed by 3 bases and the J gene end by 4 bases; junction bases not matched to a gene: 4. The CDR3 is 15 residues long. From germline, CDR1 is DFQATT and CDR2 SNEGSKA (reference sequence). The CDR3 DNA sequence: TGCAGTGCTAGTATAGGACTAGCGGGAGCAGATACGCAGTATTTT. It codes for CSASIGLAGADTQYF.

The gene calls are TRBV6-4 and TRBJ1-2; 9 bases are a match to TRBD1. This CDR3 is 14 amino acids long. V lost 7 bases to trimming and J lost 1 base; unmatched junction nucleotides: 4. Germline values: CDR1 MRHNA, CDR2 SNTAGT. The CDR3 loop reads CASIRTGVNYGYTF. The CDR3 DNA sequence: TGTGCCAGCATTAGGACAGGGGTTAACTATGGCTACACCTTC.

This clone was picked up one time. The V call is TRBV7-9, the J call TRBJ2-7; D is perhaps TRBD1 (6 bases). The ends were cut back, 2 bases at V and 5 bases at J, with 10 bases in the middle. CDR3 length: 13 residues. Germline V gene lookup returns CDR1 SEHNR and CDR2 FQNEAQ (reference sequence). For the CDR3, the DNA is TGTGCCAGCAGCTTAAATACAGGGCACGAGCAGTACTTC. This encodes CASSLNTGHEQYF.

The DNA for the CDR3 is TGTGCTTGTAACTCCGGTGATGAGCAGTTCTTC. It translates to CACNSGDEQFF. The chain combines TRBV10-3 with TRBJ2-1; D is ambiguous. Germline V gene data show CDR1 as ENHRY and CDR2 as SYGVKD. The length of the CDR3 is 11 residues.

This clone came up once. The chain is built from TRBV5-4 and TRBJ2-3; tentatively, D is TRBD2 (6 bases). Per the germline V gene, CDR1 is SGHNT and CDR2 is YYREEE (reference sequence). V was trimmed by 4 bases and J by 1 base, leaving 16 bases between them. This CDR3 comprises 16 residues. CDR3 sequence: CASSPRTNPRTDTQYF. The CDR3 coding sequence is TGTGCCAGCAGCCCCAGGACTAACCCACGCACAGATACGCAGTATTTT.

This clone was found a few times. The chain combines TRBV5-1 with TRBJ1-6, with D possibly matching TRBD1 (5 bases). Germline V CDR1 and CDR2: SGHRS, YFSETQ. The CDR3 runs to 16 residues. V was trimmed by 0 bases and J by 7 bases, leaving 14 bases between them. The CDR3 protein is CASSLGIGEVNSPLHF. In nucleotides, the CDR3 is TGCGCCAGCAGCTTGGGTATAGGGGAGGTAAATTCACCCCTCCACTTT.

The V call is TRBV3-1 (or the pseudogene TRBV3-2), the J call TRBJ1-1; TRBD1 aligns across 9 bases. V trimming: 3 bases; J trimming: 4 bases; junction bases outside the gene matches: 3. The CDR3 runs to 14 residues. Germline V gene data show CDR1 as LGHDT and CDR2 as YNNKEL (reference sequence). The DNA for the CDR3 is TGTGCCAGCAGCCAGGGACAGGGATTCACTGAAGCTTTCTTT. This translates into CASSQGQGFTEAFF.

This clone appeared a few times. The V call is TRBV29-1, the J call TRBJ1-4; the D gene is possibly TRBD1 (5 bases). The CDR3 has 12 residues. CDR1 and CDR2 (germline): SQVTM, ANQGSEA. V lost 6 bases, J lost 2 bases, and 7 bases lay in between. As DNA, the CDR3 is TGCAGCGTCAGGGTGACTAATGAAAAACTGTTTTTT. Amino acid sequence: CSVRVTNEKLFF.

This clone turned up a few times. The V call is TRBV7-9, the J call TRBJ1-1; 9 bases align to TRBD1. CDR3 length equals 15 residues. V was pared by 5 bases and J by 10 bases, with 14 bases of the junction left unmatched. Germline V gene lookup returns CDR1 SEHNR and CDR2 FQNEAQ (reference sequence). The CDR3 is CASSPMTGGPSVAFF. Here the CDR3 DNA reads TGTGCCAGCAGCCCGATGACAGGGGGGCCCTCTGTAGCTTTCTTT.

The chain recombines TRBV5-4 with TRBJ2-3; 8 nucleotides line up with TRBD2. The CDR3 consists of 12 residues. CDR1 SGHNT and CDR2 YYREEE come from the germline V gene (reference sequence). Trimming took 4 bases from V and 10 from J; bases not matched to a gene: 5. For the CDR3, the DNA is TGTGCCAGCAGCGGACCGGGGGGGCCGCAGTATTTT. Its protein is CASSGPGGPQYF. Full variable domain (missing parts from reference TRBV5-4 and TRBJ2-3): ETGVTQSPTHLIKTRGQQVTLRCSSQSGHNTVSWYQQALGQGPQFIFQYYREEENGRGNFPPRFSGLQFPNYSSELNVNALELDDSALYLCASSGPGGPQYFGPGTRLTVL.

J is TRBJ1-5 and V is TRBV27, with 7 bases fitting TRBD1. The J segment lost 11 bases and the V segment lost 3 bases, leaving 19 bases of the junction unmatched. CDR1 and CDR2 from the germline V gene are MNHEY and SMNVEV (reference sequence). The CDR3 consists of 17 residues. CDR3 sequence (DNA): TGTGCCAGCAGTTTCCTCGAGACAGGGACGATTAGGGGGGCCCAGCATTTT. Amino acid sequence: CASSFLETGTIRGAQHF.

The chain couples TRBV5-4 to TRBJ1-2; a weak D match, TRBD1 (5 bases). The CDR3 runs to 13 residues. The V end lost 10 bases, the J end lost 5 bases, and 18 bases lay between the germline ends. Germline CDR1 reads SGHNT; CDR2 reads YYREEE (reference sequence). Here the CDR3 reads CAALDSFRYGYTF. The CDR3 region has the DNA TGTGCCGCCTTAGACAGCTTTCGTTATGGCTACACCTTC. The entire variable domain, with the rest obtained from reference TRBV5-4 and TRBJ1-2, is as follows: ETGVTQSPTHLIKTRGQQVTLRCSSQSGHNTVSWYQQALGQGPQFIFQYYREEENGRGNFPPRFSGLQFPNYSSELNVNALELDDSALYLCAALDSFRYGYTFGSGTRLTVV.

The rearrangement joins TRBV7-8 to TRBJ1-2; D ambiguous. CDR3 size: 13 residues. V was pared by 6 bases and J by 5 bases, with 13 bases between. CDR1 and CDR2 (germline): SGHVS, FQNEAQ. The CDR3 protein is CASSQARVYGYTF. The CDR3, as DNA: TGTGCCAGCAGTCAAGCGCGGGTATATGGCTACACCTTC. The complete variable domain, with remaining parts taken from reference TRBV7-8 and TRBJ1-2, reads GAGVSQSPRYKVAKRGQDVALRCDPISGHVSLFWYQQALGQGPEFLTYFQNEAQLDKSGLPSDRFFAERPEGSVSTLKIQRTQQEDSAVYLCASSQARVYGYTFGSGTRLTVV.

This clone was counted once. V usage is TRBV5-1 and J usage is TRBJ1-2; 10 nucleotides align to TRBD1. CDR3 length: 14 amino acids. J lost 6 bases, V lost 9 bases, and 11 bases had no gene match. The germline gives CDR1 SGHRS, CDR2 YFSETQ. Here the CDR3 DNA reads TGCGCCACCTCCCAGGGGACAGGGGTGAATGGCTACACCTTC. This codes for CATSQGTGVNGYTF.

This chain joins TRBV18 and TRBJ2-3; 9 positions match TRBD1. CDR1 and CDR2 from the germline V gene are KGHSH and LQKENI. CDR3 length: 16 amino acids. Trimming took 3 bases from V and 6 from J; bases not matched to a gene: 10. For the CDR3, the DNA is TGTGCCAGCTCACCGCAACCGGGACAGGGTCTGGATACGCAGTATTTT. This encodes CASSPQPGQGLDTQYF. Complete variable domain (other parts from reference TRBV18 and TRBJ2-3): NAGVMQNPRHLVRRRGQEARLRCSPMKGHSHVYWYRQLPEEGLKFMVYLQKENIIDESGMPKERFSAEFPKEGPSILRIQQVVRGDSAAYFCASSPQPGQGLDTQYFGPGTRLTVL.

This chain uses TRBV27 with TRBJ2-5; D may be TRBD2 (6 bases). The CDR3 runs to 14 residues. Germline CDR1 reads MNHEY; CDR2 reads SMNVEV (reference sequence). Trimming removed 0 bases at V and 4 bases at J, with 9 bases between. The CDR3 coding sequence is TGTGCCAGCAGTTTATCGCCCGGGAGAGAGACCCAGTACTTC. As protein: CASSLSPGRETQYF.

This clone was observed once. The genes are TRBV5-6 and TRBJ1-5; the match to TRBD1 covers 7 bases. The CDR3 is 15 residues long. The J segment lost 3 bases and the V segment lost 2 bases, leaving 5 bases of the junction unmatched. CDR1 and CDR2 from the germline V gene are SGHDT and YYEEEE. The CDR3 protein is CASSFWDRDNQPQHF. The CDR3 DNA is TGTGCCAGCAGCTTTTGGGACAGAGACAATCAGCCCCAGCATTTT.

This sequence joins TRBV10-3 and TRBJ1-6, with TRBD1 identical over 7 bases. The CDR3 runs to 17 residues. The ends lost 2 bases at V and 1 base at J; junction bases unmatched: 5. The germline CDR1 and CDR2 sequences are ENHRY and SYGVKD. CDR3 in amino acids: CAISEVAGGSYNSPLHF. CDR3 coding DNA: TGTGCCATCAGTGAGGTGGCAGGGGGGTCCTATAATTCACCCCTCCACTTT.

V gene TRBV29-1 combines with J gene TRBJ1-5; no reliable D call. Trimming took off 5 bases at V and 0 bases at J, with 8 bases between the two ends. Germline-derived CDR1 and CDR2 are SQVTM and ANQGSEA. The CDR3 loop spans 13 amino acids. Written as DNA, the CDR3 is TGCAGCGTTTTAGAGAATAGCAATCAGCCCCAGCATTTT. Translating gives CSVLENSNQPQHF. Full variable domain (rest looked up from reference TRBV29-1 and TRBJ1-5): SAVISQKPSRDICQRGTSLTIQCQVDSQVTMMFWYRQQPGQSLTLIATANQGSEATYESGFVIDKFPISRPNLTFSTLTVSNMSPEDSSIYLCSVLENSNQPQHFGDGTRLSIL.

The chain links TRBV19 to TRBJ1-2, with D tentatively TRBD1 (5 bases). Looked up from germline, CDR1 is LNHDA and CDR2 is SQIVND (reference sequence). The CDR3 covers 14 residues. Trimming took off 2 bases at V and 3 bases at J, with 10 bases between the two ends. Here the CDR3 reads CASSIRAGYYGYTF. Written as DNA, the CDR3 is TGTGCCAGTAGTATAAGGGCAGGGTACTATGGCTACACCTTC.

The rearrangement uses TRBV18 and TRBJ1-2; 10 bases fit TRBD1. The CDR3 sequence is 15 residues long. CDR1 KGHSH and CDR2 LQKENI come from the germline V gene. Trimming cost V 3 bases and J 4 bases; bases outside gene matches: 5. The CDR3 nucleotides are TGTGCCAGCTCACCGGGGACAGGGGACTCCTATGGCTACACCTTC. It translates to CASSPGTGDSYGYTF. Full variable domain (rest looked up from reference TRBV18 and TRBJ1-2): NAGVMQNPRHLVRRRGQEARLRCSPMKGHSHVYWYRQLPEEGLKFMVYLQKENIIDESGMPKERFSAEFPKEGPSILRIQQVVRGDSAAYFCASSPGTGDSYGYTFGSGTRLTVV.

This chain joins TRBV7-8 and TRBJ2-7; D possibly corresponds to TRBD1 (5 bases). The CDR3 loop spans 15 amino acids. CDR1 and CDR2 from the germline V gene are SGHVS and FQNEAQ. V was trimmed by 6 bases and J by 0 bases, leaving 15 bases between them. As DNA, the CDR3 is TGTGCCAGCAGAAGCGCGGCAGGGCACTCCTACGAGCAGTACTTC. Translating gives CASRSAAGHSYEQYF. Looking up the rest from reference TRBV7-8 and TRBJ2-7 gives the full variable domain: GAGVSQSPRYKVAKRGQDVALRCDPISGHVSLFWYQQALGQGPEFLTYFQNEAQLDKSGLPSDRFFAERPEGSVSTLKIQRTQQEDSAVYLCASRSAAGHSYEQYFGPGTRLTVT.

The rearrangement joins TRBV7-9 to TRBJ2-1, with D possibly TRBD1 on 6 matching bases. The CDR3 loop spans 14 amino acids. Looked up from germline, CDR1 is SEHNR and CDR2 is FQNEAQ (reference sequence). Trimming removed 8 bases at V and 4 bases at J, with 15 bases between. The CDR3 DNA reads TGTGCCAGCGGTCAACAGGGTGGTTACAATGAGCAGTTCTTC. Amino acids: CASGQQGGYNEQFF.

V usage is TRBV7-2 and J usage is TRBJ1-1; perhaps TRBD1 as D (6 bases). The CDR3 consists of 14 residues. V was shortened by 2 bases and J by 7 bases, with 14 bases between the two germline ends. The germline gives CDR1 SGHTA, CDR2 FQGNSA. The CDR3 DNA follows: TGTGCCAGCAGCTTAATGGGGGCCAGTGATGAAGCTTTCTTT. This codes for CASSLMGASDEAFF.

This sequence joins TRBV19 and TRBJ1-1; 8 bases map to TRBD1. Germline V gene sequence: CDR1 LNHDA, CDR2 SQIVND (reference sequence). The CDR3 loop spans 14 amino acids. Trimming cost V 5 bases and J 4 bases; bases outside gene matches: 6. The DNA for the CDR3 is TGTGCCAGTAGTCCAAAACAGGGGGGCACTGAAGCTTTCTTT. Protein product: CASSPKQGGTEAFF.